The T cell receptor beta chain described here comes from a study of T cell repertoires in cytomegalovirus infection. Study-wide context: It was the public TCR beta signatures that indicated both CMV infection and matching HLA type.

TCRdb analysed the reads with MiXCR anew, one entry per CDR3 protein. The sample records under 200,000 distinct CDR3 sequences, 8% to 10% being singletons. Study results and caveats: Ex vivo responses were dominated by HLA-C-restricted CMV-specific TCR beta clonotypes. The cumulative frequency of public TCR beta families identified carriers of CMV plus the relevant HLA.

At least ten counts were recorded for this clonotype. Its antigen is unidentified. The receptor was derived from a human donor in good health (CMV status not recorded). Some clones in this sample may be carry-over from other donors' samples. Sequenced material: PBMCs.

CDR3 in amino acids: CASSQDPTSGGRETQYF. The CDR3 region has the DNA TGTGCCAGCAGCCAAGACCCTACTAGCGGGGGTCGGGAGACCCAGTACTTC. The gene calls are TRBV7-2 and TRBJ2-5; TRBD2 matches at 11 bases. The CDR3 has 17 residues. CDR1 and CDR2 from the germline V gene are SGHTA and FQGNSA. Trimming at V came to 5 bases and at J to 5 bases, leaving 13 bases not matched to a gene.